Here is one T cell receptor beta chain with its context. Antigen: not known. The germline V gene encodes CDR1 SGHNT and CDR2 YENEEA. This CDR3 spans 16 amino acids. V shed 4 bases and J 5 bases; nucleotides not matched to a gene: 11. The entirety of the isolated RNA underwent reverse transcription, so expressed TCRB transcripts were sequenced. Method: immunoSEQ multiplex PCR; TCRdb's copy keeps in-frame clones and lacks some. In the table there are around 250,000 clones, around 14% of which are singletons. The sample comes from a study of beta chain features in type 1 diabetes. Study-level results: Moderately but significantly shorter TCRB CDR3s were found in Type 1 diabetes patients in all four CD4+ subsets. PCR might show a preference for shorter templates, equally across patients and controls. Patients' naive, central memory and Treg TCRB repertoires seemed closer to one another than those of healthy donors.

Material for sequencing was naive CD4+ T cells from blood. This clonotype originated in a man younger than 40 with type 1 diabetes. J is TRBJ2-1 and V is TRBV11-3, with 7 bases aligning to TRBD2. Here the CDR3 reads CASSSLGGGLNNEQFF. The DNA for the CDR3 is TGTGCCAGCAGCTCCTTGGGCGGGGGACTCAACAATGAGCAGTTCTTC.